The 25 T cell receptor beta chains below come from one sample, sequenced in a study of blood T cells in healthy people across ages. Primed by a sample-barcoded 5' primer and a J-beta primer mix, a second PCR proceeded for about 7 to 11 cycles. TCRdb independently ran MiXCR on the 5' RACE reads; one entry per CDR3 protein. The sample includes 1.5 million or so distinct CDR3 sequences, around 42% of them seen just once. Sequencing used blood. Source of these receptors: a woman aged 18-30 years in good health.

V gene TRBV2 combines with J gene TRBJ1-2; TRBD1 aligns across 7 bases. V lost 10 bases to trimming and J lost 7 bases; unmatched junction nucleotides: 15. Germline V CDR1 and CDR2: SNHLY, FYNNEI. This CDR3 region has 14 residues. The CDR3 spells CANSAGDRLGGYTF. The CDR3 nucleotides read TGTGCCAACTCAGCAGGGGACAGACTGGGTGGCTACACCTTC.

The rearrangement uses TRBV9 and TRBJ1-2, with no clear D. Germline CDR1 reads SGDLS; CDR2 reads YYNGEE. The CDR3 contains 10 residues. The germline V and J ends were trimmed by 5 bases and 6 bases, with 5 bases remaining between them. CDR3 DNA sequence: TGTGCCAGCAGGTCCGATGGCTACACCTTC. The encoded protein is CASRSDGYTF.

This chain links TRBV10-3 with TRBJ1-3; tentatively, D is TRBD1 (5 bases). Germline-derived CDR1 and CDR2 are ENHRY and SYGVKD. The CDR3 is made up of 14 amino acids. V gave up 10 bases and J gave up 0 bases, with 13 bases separating them. The CDR3 here is CATRMTASGNTIYF. The CDR3 nucleotides read TGTGCCACCAGGATGACAGCCTCTGGAAACACCATATATTTT.

The genes are TRBV9 and TRBJ2-5; TRBD1 matches at 8 bases. J gave up 4 bases and V 5 bases, and 4 bases lay outside the gene matches. From germline, CDR1 is SGDLS and CDR2 YYNGEE. This CDR3 region has 13 residues. CDR3 nucleotides: TGTGCCAGCAGACGACAGGGGTCAGAGACCCAGTACTTC. Protein: CASRRQGSETQYF.

This clonotype was counted between two and nine times. The CDR3 reads CASASQTVYNEQFF. Here the CDR3 DNA reads TGTGCCAGCGCCAGCCAGACAGTTTACAATGAGCAGTTCTTC. This chain connects TRBV12-3 or TRBV12-4 to TRBJ2-1; D might be TRBD1 (5 bases). There are 14 residues in the CDR3. The V and J ends lost 8 bases and 4 bases respectively, with 15 bases between them.

This clonotype was counted between two and nine times. The chain uses TRBV7-9 and TRBJ2-5; D is possibly TRBD1 (5 bases). CDR3 length: 17 residues. Trimming took 2 bases from V and 5 from J, leaving 21 bases between them. Germline-derived CDR1 and CDR2 are SEHNR and FQNEAQ (reference sequence). CDR3 residues: CASSLSSWQGTWETQYF. CDR3 coding DNA: TGTGCCAGCAGCTTAAGTTCGTGGCAGGGAACGTGGGAGACCCAGTACTTC. The whole variable domain, remainder taken from reference TRBV7-9 and TRBJ2-5, is DTGVSQNPRHKITKRGQNVTFRCDPISEHNRLYWYRQTLGQGPEFLTYFQNEAQLEKSRLLSDRFSAERPKGSFSTLEIQRTEQGDSAMYLCASSLSSWQGTWETQYFGPGTRLLVL.

V usage is TRBV20-1 and J usage is TRBJ2-7; 9 bases map to TRBD2. Judging by the DNA end, TRBJ2-5 fits better; the J call may be wrong. Germline V lookup: CDR1 DFQATT, CDR2 SNEGSKA (reference sequence). The CDR3 sequence is 13 residues long. CDR3 nucleotides: TGCAGTGCTAGTCCTAGCGGGGAGAAGACCCAGTACTTC. Translating it yields CSASPSGEKTQYF.

The chain is built from TRBV7-6 and TRBJ2-1; D is uncertain. The germline V gene encodes CDR1 SGHVS and CDR2 FNYEAQ. The CDR3 extends over 14 amino acids. V gave up 1 base and J gave up 4 bases, with 8 bases separating them. This CDR3 is CASSLGEDYNEQFF. The CDR3 region has the DNA TGTGCCAGCAGCTTAGGCGAAGATTACAATGAGCAGTTCTTC. Supplemented by reference TRBV7-6 and TRBJ2-1, the full variable domain reads GAGVSQSPRYKVTKRGQDVALRCDPISGHVSLYWYRQALGQGPEFLTYFNYEAQQDKSGLPNDRFSAERPEGSISTLTIQRTEQRDSAMYRCASSLGEDYNEQFFGPGTRLTVL.

The gene calls are TRBV6-6 and TRBJ2-5, with D unresolved. The J call may be faulty, since TRBJ2-7 better matches the DNA end. Germline V gene sequence: CDR1 MNHNY, CDR2 SVGAGI (reference sequence). This CDR3 spans 12 amino acids. CDR3 bases: TGTGCCAGCAGTTCAAGAGAACGCGAGCAGTACTTC. This sequence encodes CASSSREREQYF.

The chain combines TRBV4-1 with TRBJ2-5; the D gene is possibly TRBD2 (5 bases). The CDR3 is 14 amino acids. Germline assignment: CDR1 MGHRA and CDR2 YSYEKL. Trimming removed 0 bases at V and 11 bases at J, with 16 bases between. CDR3 DNA: TGCGCCAGCAGCCAAGATGGTCCGGGGAATGAGCAGTACTTC. It is translated as CASSQDGPGNEQYF.

The genes are TRBV7-2 and TRBJ1-5, with D possibly TRBD1 on 6 matching bases. The CDR3 consists of 15 residues. Trimming left V 5 bases short and J 6 bases short, with 17 bases between. Germline V gene data show CDR1 as SGHTA and CDR2 as FQGNSA. The DNA for the CDR3 is TGTGCCAGCAGCCTTACCAGGGGTCCGGGTCAGCCCCAGCATTTT. Its translation: CASSLTRGPGQPQHF.

The V call is TRBV2, the J call TRBJ2-3; 9 bases agree with TRBD2. In germline, CDR1 is SNHLY, CDR2 FYNNEI. The CDR3 is made up of 16 amino acids. J gave up 4 bases and V 1 base, and 6 bases lay outside the gene matches. This CDR3 is CASSEEGGRAADTQYF. For the CDR3, the DNA is TGTGCCAGCAGTGAAGAGGGCGGGAGGGCCGCAGATACGCAGTATTTT.

J is TRBJ2-3 and V is TRBV28; the D gene is possibly TRBD1 (5 bases). Germline V CDR1 and CDR2: MDHEN, SYDVKM. Between the trimmed V and J ends, which lost 3 bases and 2 bases, there was a span of 9 bases. This CDR3 has 14 residues. Here the CDR3 DNA reads TGTGCCAGCAGTTTGATACAGGACACAGATACGCAGTATTTT. Protein product: CASSLIQDTDTQYF. Full variable domain (missing parts from reference TRBV28 and TRBJ2-3): DVKVTQSSRYLVKRTGEKVFLECVQDMDHENMFWYRQDPGLGLRLIYFSYDVKMKEKGDIPEGYSVSREKKERFSLILESASTNQTSMYLCASSLIQDTDTQYFGPGTRLTVL.

This clonotype was counted only a few times. This chain connects TRBV6-5 to TRBJ2-3; D perhaps matches TRBD2 (5 bases). This CDR3 has 14 amino acids. CDR1 and CDR2 (germline): MNHEY, SVGAGI. Trimming took off 6 bases at V and 4 bases at J, with 14 bases between the two ends. DNA of the CDR3: TGTGCCAGCAGCCCCGCGACCGGGGCAGATACGCAGTATTTT. It codes for CASSPATGADTQYF.

A remark on this clonotype: The junction differs from germline at one of its ends, possibly a read error. The rearrangement links TRBV19 to TRBJ2-1, with TRBD2 identical over 9 bases. The germline V gene encodes CDR1 LNHDA and CDR2 SQIVND (reference sequence). The CDR3 contains 14 residues. CDR3 coding DNA: TGTGTCAGTGGGGTTAGCGGGGGTTACAATGAGCAGTTCTTC. Protein product: CVSGVSGGYNEQFF.

V is TRBV10-3 and J is TRBJ2-7; possibly TRBD2 for D (6 bases). V was shortened by 6 bases and J by 7 bases, with 13 bases between the two germline ends. CDR1 and CDR2 from the germline V gene are ENHRY and SYGVKD. This CDR3 is built from 12 residues. This chain's CDR3 is CAIRGGANEQYF. As DNA, the CDR3 is TGTGCCATCAGAGGCGGGGCCAATGAGCAGTACTTC.

The V gene is TRBV6-2 or TRBV6-3, the J gene TRBJ2-3, with a possible D match to TRBD2 (6 bases). V was shortened by 5 bases and J by 0 bases, with 12 bases between the two germline ends. The CDR3 has 15 residues. Germline V gene sequence: CDR1 MNHEY, CDR2 SVGEGT. CDR3 in amino acids: CASSRLVFSTDTQYF. In nucleotides, the CDR3 is TGTGCCAGCAGTCGACTAGTATTTAGCACAGATACGCAGTATTTT.

This clonotype occurred many times. The V and J genes are TRBV12-3 or TRBV12-4 and TRBJ1-1; D gene ambiguous. Trimming removed 5 bases from V and 1 base from J, with 11 bases in between. This CDR3 has 14 amino acids. The CDR3 region is CASSPLGENTEAFF. The CDR3 DNA reads TGTGCCAGCAGTCCACTAGGAGAGAACACTGAAGCTTTCTTT.

The chain links TRBV6-1 to TRBJ2-1; 11 nucleotides agree with TRBD2. CDR3 size: 16 residues. CDR1 is MNHNS, CDR2 SASEGT, per germline. Trimming removed 4 bases from V and 4 bases from J; junction bases left unmatched: 6. The DNA of the CDR3 is TGTGCCAGCAGTGCCACTAGCGGGGGCGCGTACAATGAGCAGTTCTTC. This sequence encodes CASSATSGGAYNEQFF.

This clonotype has a handful of counts. The genes are TRBV27 and TRBJ2-1, with 8 positions matching TRBD1. V shed 3 bases and J 9 bases; nucleotides not matched to a gene: 4. CDR1 and CDR2 from the germline V gene are MNHEY and SMNVEV (reference sequence). The CDR3 covers 13 residues. CDR3 coding DNA: TGTGCCAGCAGTTTTTTGACAGGGGCTGAGCAGTTCTTC. Its translation is CASSFLTGAEQFF.

CDR3 DNA: TGCAGCGGCAGGGTTTCGACTAAGCAGTACTTC. Its translation is CSGRVSTKQYF. The gene calls are TRBV29-1 and TRBJ2-7; possibly TRBD1 or TRBD2 for D (5 bases each). V dropped 7 bases and J dropped 8 bases, with 15 bases sitting between them. CDR3 length equals 11 residues. Germline V gene data show CDR1 as SQVTM and CDR2 as ANQGSEA.

The rearrangement links TRBV10-3 to TRBJ2-1; TRBD2 agrees at 13 bases. Trimming cost V 10 bases and J 6 bases; bases outside gene matches: 9. The CDR3 extends over 15 amino acids. Germline CDR1 is ENHRY and CDR2 is SYGVKD. The CDR3 loop reads CATRLAGGSGNEQFF. CDR3 DNA: TGTGCCACTCGACTAGCGGGAGGCAGCGGCAATGAGCAGTTCTTC.

The V call is TRBV20-1, the J call TRBJ2-1, with 7 bases aligning to TRBD2. CDR3 length: 15 amino acids. Germline CDR1 DFQATT, CDR2 SNEGSKA (reference sequence). The CDR3 spells CSPGGGLGSYNEQFF. As DNA, the CDR3 is TGCAGCCCGGGCGGGGGTCTGGGCTCCTACAATGAGCAGTTCTTC.

This chain's CDR3 is CASSLYLSGSTDEQFF. CDR3 nucleotides: TGTGCCAGCAGCTTATACCTTAGCGGGAGTACGGATGAGCAGTTCTTC. The rearrangement links TRBV11-2 to TRBJ2-1; 9 nucleotides line up with TRBD2. Germline-derived CDR1 and CDR2 are SGHAT and FQNNGV. V was clipped by 2 bases and J by 8 bases; unmatched bases: 10. The CDR3 runs 16 residues.

This sequence joins TRBV29-1 and TRBJ2-4; D is perhaps TRBD1 (6 bases). The J call may be wrong; the DNA end is better matched by TRBJ2-7. This CDR3 is 12 amino acids long. CDR1 SQVTM and CDR2 ANQGSEA come from the germline V gene. For the CDR3, the DNA is TGCAGCGTGGGGGTAGGGGGTGACGAGCAGTACTTC. This encodes CSVGVGGDEQYF.